This T cell receptor (beta chain) stems from a study of blood T cell repertoires in COVID-19. This clone was counted between two and nine times. Here immunoSEQ multiplex PCR was the method, and the copy in TCRdb shows in-frame clones only, minus some. The sample has 310,000 or so clones, approximately 90% seen once; the top ten hold around 5.8%. The germline V gene has CDR1 MGHRA and CDR2 YSYEKL. This CDR3 has 17 amino acids. Trimming removed 1 base from V and 0 bases from J, with 15 bases in between. The J gene is TRBJ1-1, the V gene TRBV4-1; weak D call: TRBD1 (5 bases). The TCR was taken from a woman in her thirties or forties who had recovered from COVID-19. What was sequenced was PBMCs or T cells enriched from blood (not recorded which). The CDR3 sequence is CASSQGQLGRVNTEAFF. CDR3 sequence (DNA): TGCGCCAGCAGCCAAGGACAGCTCGGGAGGGTGAACACTGAAGCTTTCTTT.